The sequence of this TCR beta chain was determined in a study of CXCR3-negative and CXCR3-positive naive CD8 T cells. Broader study findings: Naive cells positive for CXCR3 carried more hydrophobic TRB CDR3s than CXCR3-negative ones.

UMI labels and 5' RACE were used to prepare the TRB cDNA libraries. From its re-call of the 5' RACE reads, TCRdb lists each CDR3 protein once, without DNA. The sample totals around 130,000 distinct CDR3 sequences; its top ten clones hold about 0.54%. The germline V gene has CDR1 SEHNR and CDR2 FQNEAQ (reference sequence). This CDR3 contains 14 residues. In the case of this clonotype: The antigen is not known.

This TCR was recovered from a human donor in good health. Some clones in this sample may be carry-over from other donors' samples. Sequencing was done on a sample of naive CXCR3+ CD8+ T cells from blood. Noted subset: CD45RO-CCR7+CD27+CD95- naive CD8+ T cells expressing CXCR3 (TNR3+). The chain carries TRBV7-9 and TRBJ1-4. The chain's CDR3 is CASSSGGTNEKLFF.